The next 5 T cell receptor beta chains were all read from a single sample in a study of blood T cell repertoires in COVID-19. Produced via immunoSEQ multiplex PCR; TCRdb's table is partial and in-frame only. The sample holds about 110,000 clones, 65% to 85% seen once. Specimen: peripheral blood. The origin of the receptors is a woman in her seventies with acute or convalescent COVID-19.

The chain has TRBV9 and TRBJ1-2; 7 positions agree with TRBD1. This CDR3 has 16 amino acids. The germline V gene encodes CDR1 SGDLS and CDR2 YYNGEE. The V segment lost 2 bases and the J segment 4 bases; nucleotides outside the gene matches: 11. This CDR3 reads CASSVGDSTRSYGYTF. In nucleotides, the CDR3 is TGTGCCAGCAGCGTCGGGGACAGCACCCGGAGCTATGGCTACACCTTC.

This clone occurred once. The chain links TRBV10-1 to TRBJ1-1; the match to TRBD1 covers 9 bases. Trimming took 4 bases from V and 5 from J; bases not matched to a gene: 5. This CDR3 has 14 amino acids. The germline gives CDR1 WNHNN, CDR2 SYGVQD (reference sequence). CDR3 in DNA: TGCGCCAGCAGTGCGGGGGGGACAGGGACTGAAGCTTTCTTT. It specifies CASSAGGTGTEAFF.

The CDR3 DNA follows: TGTGCCAGCAGCTTGCAGGGGATAGGACCTTCGCAGTATTTT. Its translation: CASSLQGIGPSQYF. The rearrangement uses TRBV7-2 and TRBJ2-3, with D perhaps matching TRBD1 (6 bases). The CDR3 consists of 14 residues. V lost 3 bases and J lost 10, with 17 bases in between. Germline assignment: CDR1 SGHTA and CDR2 FQGNSA.

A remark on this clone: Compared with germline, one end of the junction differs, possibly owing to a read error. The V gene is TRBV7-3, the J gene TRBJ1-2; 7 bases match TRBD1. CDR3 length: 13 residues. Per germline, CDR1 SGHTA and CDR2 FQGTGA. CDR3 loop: CASSLGGVGQLNF. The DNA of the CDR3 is TGTGCCAGCAGCTTAGGCGGCGTGGGACAGCTTAACTTC.

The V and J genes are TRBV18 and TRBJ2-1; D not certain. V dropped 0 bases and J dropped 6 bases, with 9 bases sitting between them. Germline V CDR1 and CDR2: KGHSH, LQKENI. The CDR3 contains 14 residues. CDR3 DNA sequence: TGTGCCAGCTCACCACCCCCGGGTTTCAATGAGCAGTTCTTC. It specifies CASSPPPGFNEQFF.